The TCR beta chain described here comes from a study of T-cell memory formation after mild COVID-19. Study-wide results and limits: A balance of CD4 and CD8 characterized clones contracting day 15 to 85, whereas later expanders leaned CD4+.

This CDR3 contains 20 residues. The V gene's germline CDR1 is SEHNR and CDR2 FQNEAQ (reference sequence). J lost 0 bases, V lost 4 bases, and 12 bases had no gene match. This clonotype was seen many times. Its antigen is not known. 5'RACE with constant-segment primers built TCRalpha and TCRbeta cDNA libraries with UMIs. A single record per CDR3 protein comes from TCRdb applying MiXCR to the 5' RACE reads. The sample yields roughly 300,000 distinct CDR3 sequences, less than 9.5% seen once. The chain employs TRBV7-9 and TRBJ2-1; 13 bases match TRBD2. Source material: PBMCs or a T cell subset sorted from them (not recorded which). The TCR originated in a man younger than 35 who had mild COVID-19 (a few samples of this study predate the infection). Cell type and time point are not known. The CDR3 sequence is CASSSRLAGGRTSSYNEQFF. CDR3 DNA sequence: TGTGCCAGCAGCTCCCGACTAGCGGGGGGCAGAACTAGCTCCTACAATGAGCAGTTCTTC.